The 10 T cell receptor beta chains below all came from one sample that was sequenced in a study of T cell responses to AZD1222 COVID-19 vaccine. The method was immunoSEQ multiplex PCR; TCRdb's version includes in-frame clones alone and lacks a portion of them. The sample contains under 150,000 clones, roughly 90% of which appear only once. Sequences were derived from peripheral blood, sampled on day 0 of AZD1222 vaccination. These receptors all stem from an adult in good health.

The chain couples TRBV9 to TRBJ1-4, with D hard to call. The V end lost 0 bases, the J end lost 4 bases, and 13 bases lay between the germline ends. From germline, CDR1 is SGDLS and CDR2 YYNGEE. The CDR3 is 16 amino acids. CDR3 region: CASSVALAGVNEKLFF. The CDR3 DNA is TGTGCCAGCAGCGTAGCGTTGGCCGGTGTTAATGAAAAACTGTTTTTT.

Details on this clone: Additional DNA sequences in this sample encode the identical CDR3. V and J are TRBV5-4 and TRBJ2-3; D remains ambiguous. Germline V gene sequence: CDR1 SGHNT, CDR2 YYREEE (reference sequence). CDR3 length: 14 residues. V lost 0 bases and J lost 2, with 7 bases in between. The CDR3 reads CASSLGGVTDTQYF. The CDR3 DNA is TGTGCCAGCAGCTTGGGCGGCGTCACAGATACGCAGTATTTT. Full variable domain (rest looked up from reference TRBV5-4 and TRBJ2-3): ETGVTQSPTHLIKTRGQQVTLRCSSQSGHNTVSWYQQALGQGPQFIFQYYREEENGRGNFPPRFSGLQFPNYSSELNVNALELDDSALYLCASSLGGVTDTQYFGPGTRLTVL.

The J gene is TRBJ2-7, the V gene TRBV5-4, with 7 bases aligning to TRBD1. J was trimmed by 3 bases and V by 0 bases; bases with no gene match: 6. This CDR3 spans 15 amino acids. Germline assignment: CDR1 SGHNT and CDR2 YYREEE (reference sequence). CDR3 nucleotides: TGTGCCAGCAGCTTGGGGACAGGAGCCGTCTACGAGCAGTACTTC. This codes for CASSLGTGAVYEQYF.

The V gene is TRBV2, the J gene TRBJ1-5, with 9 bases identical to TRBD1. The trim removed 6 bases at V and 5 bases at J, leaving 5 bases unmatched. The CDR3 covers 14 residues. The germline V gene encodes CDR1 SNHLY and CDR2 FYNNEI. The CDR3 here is CASSRDREYQPQHF. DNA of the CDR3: TGTGCCAGCAGCCGGGACAGGGAGTATCAGCCCCAGCATTTT.

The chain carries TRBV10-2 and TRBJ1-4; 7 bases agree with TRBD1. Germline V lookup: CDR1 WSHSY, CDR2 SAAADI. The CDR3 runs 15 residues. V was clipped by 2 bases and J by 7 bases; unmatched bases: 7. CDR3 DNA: TGCGCCAGCAGTGAGCCGGACAGGACGGCTGAAAAACTGTTTTTT. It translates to CASSEPDRTAEKLFF.

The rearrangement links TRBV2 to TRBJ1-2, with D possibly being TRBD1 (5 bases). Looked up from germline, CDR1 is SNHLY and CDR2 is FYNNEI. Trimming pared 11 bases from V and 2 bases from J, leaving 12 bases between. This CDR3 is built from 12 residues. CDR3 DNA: TGTGCCGGGGGTGAGGGGAACTATGGCTACACCTTC. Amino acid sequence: CAGGEGNYGYTF.

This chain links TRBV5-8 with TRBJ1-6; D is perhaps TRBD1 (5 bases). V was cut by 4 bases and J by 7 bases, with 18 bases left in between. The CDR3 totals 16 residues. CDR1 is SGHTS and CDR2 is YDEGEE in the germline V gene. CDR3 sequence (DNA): TGTGCCAGCAGCCCGTATTCCGGGACGGGAAATTCACCCCTCCACTTT. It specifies CASSPYSGTGNSPLHF.

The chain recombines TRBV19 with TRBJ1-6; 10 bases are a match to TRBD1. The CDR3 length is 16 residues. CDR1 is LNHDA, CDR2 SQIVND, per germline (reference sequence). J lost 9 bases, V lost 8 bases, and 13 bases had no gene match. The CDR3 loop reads CASRPGQGTAVSPLHF. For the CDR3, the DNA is TGTGCCAGTCGGCCGGGACAGGGGACCGCGGTTTCACCCCTCCACTTT.

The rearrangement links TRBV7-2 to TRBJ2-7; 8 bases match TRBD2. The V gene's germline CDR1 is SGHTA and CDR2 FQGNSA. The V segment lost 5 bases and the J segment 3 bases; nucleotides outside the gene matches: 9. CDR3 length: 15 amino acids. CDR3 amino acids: CASSVIAGNDYEQYF. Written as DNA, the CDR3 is TGTGCCAGCAGCGTTATAGCGGGAAATGACTACGAGCAGTACTTC.

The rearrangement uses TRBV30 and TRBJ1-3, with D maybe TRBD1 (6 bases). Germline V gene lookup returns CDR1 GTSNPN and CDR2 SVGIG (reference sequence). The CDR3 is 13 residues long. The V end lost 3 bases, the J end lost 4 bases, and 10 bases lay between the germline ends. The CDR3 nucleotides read TGTGCCTGGAGCGGGGGGCAAGGAAACACCATATATTTT. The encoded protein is CAWSGGQGNTIYF.